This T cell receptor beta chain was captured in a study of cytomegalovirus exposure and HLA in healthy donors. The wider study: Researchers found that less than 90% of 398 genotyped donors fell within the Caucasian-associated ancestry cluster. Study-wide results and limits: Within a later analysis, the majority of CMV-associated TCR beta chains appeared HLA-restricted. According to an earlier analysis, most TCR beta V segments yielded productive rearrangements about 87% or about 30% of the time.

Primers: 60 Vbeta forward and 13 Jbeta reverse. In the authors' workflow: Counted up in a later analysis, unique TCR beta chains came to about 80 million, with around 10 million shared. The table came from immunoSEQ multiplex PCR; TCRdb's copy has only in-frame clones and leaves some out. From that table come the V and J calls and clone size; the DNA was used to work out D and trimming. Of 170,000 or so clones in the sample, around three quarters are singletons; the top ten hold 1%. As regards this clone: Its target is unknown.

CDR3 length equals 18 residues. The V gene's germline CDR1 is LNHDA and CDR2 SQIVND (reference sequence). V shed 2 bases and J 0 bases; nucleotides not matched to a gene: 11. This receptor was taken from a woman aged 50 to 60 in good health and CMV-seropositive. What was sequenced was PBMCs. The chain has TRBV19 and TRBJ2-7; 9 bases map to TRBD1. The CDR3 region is CASSIRSRQGDSSYEQYF. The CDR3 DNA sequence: TGTGCCAGTAGTATAAGAAGCCGACAGGGGGACAGCTCCTACGAGCAGTACTTC.